This TCR beta chain stems from a study of CD8+ T cells in alopecia areata. Treatment meaning: oral pan-JAK inhibitor, 5-10 mg twice daily. Germline assignment: CDR1 KGHSH and CDR2 LQKENI. J lost 6 bases, V lost 3 bases, and 4 bases had no gene match. This CDR3 is 16 amino acids long. Extracted from the samples, RNA was reverse transcribed into cDNA to serve as the sequencing template. Method: immunoSEQ multiplex PCR; TCRdb's copy keeps in-frame clones and lacks some. The top ten hold 0.65% to 0.7% of the sample, which has approximately 200,000 clones, 55% to 70% seen once. The source material was CD4+ T cells sorted from blood, sampled at week 4, from a patient treated with tofacitinib. The chain is built from TRBV18 and TRBJ2-2; 13 bases line up with TRBD2. The clonotype was recovered from a human donor with alopecia areata. The CDR3 sequence: CASSPRTSGRAGELFF. CDR3 coding DNA: TGTGCCAGCTCACCGAGGACTAGCGGGAGAGCCGGGGAGCTGTTTTTT.